The TCR beta chain under discussion was sequenced for a study of blood T cell repertoires in COVID-19. The wider study: Samples of COVID-19 (acute and convalescent) were obtained from the United States, Italy and Spain. PBMCs, B-cell-depleted T cells, or T cells were the source of the cDNA or gDNA that made up the material.

Study processing details: Cell counts per sample came from amplifying reference gene primers. Produced via immunoSEQ multiplex PCR; TCRdb's table is partial and in-frame only. V, J and clone size are those of that table, while D and trimming were read from the DNA. The sample yields over 120,000 clones, roughly 81% seen once. The CDR3 is 12 amino acids. V shed 5 bases, J shed 8 bases, and the junction held 4 bases outside the gene matches. In germline, CDR1 is LNHDA, CDR2 SQIVND (reference sequence). This TCR was sampled from a woman aged 50 to 60 with active or convalescent COVID-19. Input material: peripheral blood. This chain links TRBV19 with TRBJ1-1; TRBD1 matches at 8 bases. The CDR3 nucleotides read TGTGCCAGTAGTCCGAGGGACAGGGAAGCTTTCTTT. Amino acids: CASSPRDREAFF.